This T cell receptor (beta chain) was observed in a study of OX40 agonist ivuxolimab in advanced cancers. Trimming took off 5 bases at V and 0 bases at J, with 20 bases between the two ends. In germline, CDR1 is SGHNT, CDR2 YENEEA. The CDR3 sequence is 17 residues long. Only in-frame clones appear in the TCRdb table, and some are missing; sequencing was by immunoSEQ multiplex PCR. In the table there are around 60,000 clones, around nine tenths of which are singletons. The clonotype comes from an adult with an advanced solid tumor such as melanoma, head and neck, liver or kidney cancer. V usage is TRBV11-3 and J usage is TRBJ2-7; perhaps D is TRBD1 or TRBD2 (5 bases each). Sequencing was performed on CD4+ or CD8+ T cells sorted from blood, taken in a trial of the OX40 agonist ivuxolimab. CDR3 bases: TGTGCCAGCAGCCCCGGATGGGGGAATGGTGGCTCCTACGAGCAGTACTTC. It specifies CASSPGWGNGGSYEQYF. Full variable domain (missing parts from reference TRBV11-3 and TRBJ2-7): EAGVVQSPRYKIIEKKQPVAFWCNPISGHNTLYWYLQNLGQGPELLIRYENEEAVDDSQLPKDRFSAERLKGVDSTLKIQPAELGDSAVYLCASSPGWGNGGSYEQYFGPGTRLTVT.